This T cell receptor beta chain is from a study of blood T cells in healthy people across ages. As for this clonotype: Its specificity is unknown.

The germline V gene has CDR1 SGHVS and CDR2 FQNEAQ. This CDR3 comprises 15 residues. V trimming: 5 bases; J trimming: 2 bases; junction bases outside the gene matches: 4. Per sample, a minimum of 6 million PBMCs were isolated. General study points: Per million T cells, TCR beta diversity dropped roughly linearly as age increased.

Combining a sample-barcoded 5' primer with a J-beta primer mix, a second PCR ran for 7 to 11 cycles. Every single cDNA molecule received a tag from a template-switch adaptor with 12 random nucleotides. Each sample provided no less than 3 million CDR3-containing paired-end reads. TCRdb reprocessed the 5' RACE reads via MiXCR and lists one record per CDR3 protein. The sample shows some 1 million distinct CDR3 sequences, under 45% of them seen only once. The sample consisted of blood. The receptor's source is a woman aged 55-69 years in good health. J is TRBJ2-7 and V is TRBV7-8; 12 positions agree with TRBD1. CDR3 loop: CASSPGQGAAYEQYF. Here the CDR3 DNA reads TGTGCCAGCAGCCCGGGACAGGGGGCCGCCTACGAGCAGTACTTC.